This T cell receptor beta chain was documented in a study of shared clonotypes between healthy human individuals. Comments on this clone: As yet, its antigen is unknown. This CDR3 is also generated by other DNA sequences in the sample.

The assay ran at deep level. Ten immunoSEQ deep assay plates were used by the authors to sequence unsorted PBMC DNA. Produced via immunoSEQ multiplex PCR; TCRdb's table is partial and in-frame only. The sample contains 450,000 to 500,000 clones, approximately 81% of which appear only once. Germline V gene lookup returns CDR1 SGDLS and CDR2 YYNGEE. The ends were cut back, 0 bases at V and 5 bases at J, with 6 bases in the middle. The CDR3 runs to 13 residues. Study outcomes and limitations: Sampling used blood alone; tissue repertoires probably differ.

The rearrangement uses TRBV9 and TRBJ2-1; the D gene is possibly TRBD2 (5 bases). Sequencing used PBMCs. The sequence was obtained from a middle-aged woman in good health. Some clones in this sample may be carry-over from other donors' samples. The DNA of the CDR3 is TGTGCCAGCAGCGTAGCCGGGAACAATGAGCAGTTCTTC. Residues: CASSVAGNNEQFF.